This entry lists 3 T cell receptor beta chains sequenced from one sample in a study of OX40 agonist ivuxolimab in advanced cancers. Clones were sequenced by immunoSEQ multiplex PCR, and TCRdb holds only the in-frame ones, with some missing. The data show about 74,000 clones, with 84% seen just once and more than 2% held by the top ten. The sample consisted of CD4+ or CD8+ T cells sorted from blood, taken in a trial of the OX40 agonist ivuxolimab. These receptors all come from an adult with an advanced solid tumor such as melanoma, head and neck, liver or kidney cancer.

The rearrangement joins TRBV6-5 to TRBJ1-6; possible D gene TRBD1, 5 bases. This CDR3 has 13 residues. Trimming left V 4 bases short and J 9 bases short, with 10 bases between. Germline CDR1 is MNHEY and CDR2 is SVGAGI. CDR3 nucleotides: TGTGCCAGCAGTTTGGGGGATAGTTCACCCCTCCACTTT. Its protein product is CASSLGDSSPLHF.

This clone was found once. V is TRBV7-2 and J is TRBJ2-5, with D tentatively TRBD1 or TRBD2 (5 bases each). The V gene's germline CDR1 is SGHTA and CDR2 FQGNSA. Trimming stripped 3 bases from V and 1 base from J, with 15 bases between. CDR3 size: 16 residues. CDR3 sequence (DNA): TGTGCCAGCAGCTTTGGAGGAATGGGACCCCAAGAGACCCAGTACTTC. Translating gives CASSFGGMGPQETQYF. Full variable domain (remainder filled in from reference TRBV7-2 and TRBJ2-5): GAGVSQSPSNKVTEKGKDVELRCDPISGHTALYWYRQSLGQGLEFLIYFQGNSAPDKSGLPSDRFSAERTGGSVSTLTIQRTQQEDSAVYLCASSFGGMGPQETQYFGPGTRLLVL.

DNA of the CDR3: TGCGCCAGCAGCCAAGAGCCCCTCCCGGACACTGAAGCTTTCTTT. It specifies CASSQEPLPDTEAFF. This sequence joins TRBV4-3 and TRBJ1-1; D is uncertain. The germline V gene encodes CDR1 LGHNA and CDR2 YSLEER. CDR3 length equals 15 residues. Trimming took off 0 bases at V and 3 bases at J, with 11 bases between the two ends.